The next 15 T cell receptor beta chains were all read from a single sample in a study of T-cell memory formation after mild COVID-19. MiXCR, applied by TCRdb to the 5' RACE reads, yields one record per CDR3 protein. The table includes around 310,000 distinct CDR3 sequences, approximately 15% detected once. The sample comprised PBMCs or a T cell subset sorted from them (not recorded which). Every receptor here comes from a man in his late teens or twenties who had mild COVID-19 (a few samples of this study predate the infection). Cell type and time point are not known.

This clonotype was picked up many times. This chain connects TRBV5-1 to TRBJ2-2, with 7 bases fitting TRBD2. J was trimmed by 5 bases and V by 4 bases; bases with no gene match: 14. Germline CDR1 reads SGHRS; CDR2 reads YFSETQ. This CDR3 has 17 residues. Written as DNA, the CDR3 is TGCGCCAGCAGCCGCTCTCTAAGCGGGGCAGGGACCGGGGAGCTGTTTTTT. It translates to CASSRSLSGAGTGELFF.

This clonotype has just a few counts. This sequence joins TRBV20-1 and TRBJ1-1; D perhaps matches TRBD1 (6 bases). V lost 5 bases and J lost 6, with 10 bases in between. This CDR3 comprises 11 residues. Germline V lookup: CDR1 DFQATT, CDR2 SNEGSKA (reference sequence). The CDR3 sequence: CSASRGAEAFF. CDR3 nucleotides: TGCAGTGCTTCAAGGGGGGCTGAAGCTTTCTTT.

The chain links TRBV7-9 to TRBJ1-2; D ambiguous. Germline V lookup: CDR1 SEHNR, CDR2 FQNEAQ (reference sequence). V gave up 3 bases and J gave up 2 bases, with 7 bases separating them. This CDR3 spans 13 amino acids. The CDR3 coding sequence is TGTGCCAGCAGCTTGTCTCAGAACTATGGCTACACCTTC. Protein sequence: CASSLSQNYGYTF. Looking up the rest from reference TRBV7-9 and TRBJ1-2 gives the full variable domain: DTGVSQNPRHKITKRGQNVTFRCDPISEHNRLYWYRQTLGQGPEFLTYFQNEAQLEKSRLLSDRFSAERPKGSFSTLEIQRTEQGDSAMYLCASSLSQNYGYTFGSGTRLTVV.

J is TRBJ2-7 and V is TRBV20-1; 13 bases are shared with TRBD2. In germline, CDR1 is DFQATT, CDR2 SNEGSKA (reference sequence). There are 17 residues in the CDR3. Trimming removed 2 bases from V and 7 bases from J; junction bases left unmatched: 14. This CDR3 is CSARPRTSGGADWEQYV. The CDR3 coding sequence is TGCAGTGCTAGACCCCGCACTAGCGGGGGGGCAGATTGGGAGCAGTACGTC.

This clonotype was found a few times. The V call is TRBV20-1, the J call TRBJ2-7; TRBD2 agrees at 12 bases. The CDR3 runs 14 residues. CDR1 and CDR2 (germline): DFQATT, SNEGSKA (reference sequence). J gave up 0 bases and V 5 bases, and 2 bases lay outside the gene matches. CDR3 sequence (DNA): TGCAGTGCTTGGACTAGCGGGGCCTCCTACGAGCAGTACTTC. It codes for CSAWTSGASYEQYF.

The chain recombines TRBV24-1 with TRBJ2-1; D possibly corresponds to TRBD1 (5 bases). Germline-derived CDR1 and CDR2 are KGHDR and SFDVKD. CDR3 length equals 12 residues. The V end lost 5 bases, the J end lost 10 bases, and 11 bases lay between the germline ends. CDR3 bases: TGTGCCACCAGTGCTAGGGGCGACGAGCAGTTCTTC. It specifies CATSARGDEQFF.

V is TRBV7-9 and J is TRBJ2-7; 8 nucleotides agree with TRBD1. The J segment lost 5 bases and the V segment lost 5 bases, leaving 11 bases of the junction unmatched. CDR1 is SEHNR and CDR2 is FQNEAQ in the germline V gene (reference sequence). CDR3 length equals 15 residues. Here the CDR3 reads CASSPKATGVHEQYF. The DNA for the CDR3 is TGTGCCAGCAGCCCCAAGGCGACAGGGGTTCACGAGCAGTACTTC.

This clonotype was recorded a few times. The chain couples TRBV6-2 or TRBV6-3 to TRBJ2-7; TRBD1 is a possible D gene (6 bases). Germline V gives CDR1 MNHEY, CDR2 SVGEGT. The CDR3 covers 15 residues. The V gene lost 5 bases and the J gene lost 2 bases, with 16 bases spanning the gap. The CDR3 protein is CASSHRDTKTYEQYF. As DNA, the CDR3 is TGTGCCAGCAGTCACCGGGACACTAAAACCTACGAGCAGTACTTC.

The table lists this clonotype with many counts. The V call is TRBV6-2 or TRBV6-3, the J call TRBJ2-4; D is ambiguous. This CDR3 has 11 residues. V shed 8 bases and J shed 6 bases, with 8 bases lying between them. The germline CDR1 and CDR2 sequences are MNHEY and SVGEGT. The CDR3, as DNA: TGTGCCAGCGCGTTTGGAAACATTCAGTACTTC. Amino acid sequence: CASAFGNIQYF.

The chain employs TRBV7-6 and TRBJ1-5; tentative D call: TRBD1 (5 bases). Between the trimmed V and J ends, which lost 1 base and 2 bases, there was a span of 30 bases. Looked up from germline, CDR1 is SGHVS and CDR2 is FNYEAQ. The CDR3 runs to 22 residues. In DNA form, the CDR3 reads TGTGCCAGCAGCTTAGGACAGACCCCCTTAGGAGGTCGATTTTGTGGCAATCAGCCCCAGCATTTT. Translation: CASSLGQTPLGGRFCGNQPQHF.

This chain joins TRBV7-7 and TRBJ2-2, with D hard to call. Deletions cut 5 bases from V and 2 bases from J, with 15 bases between. This CDR3 is 16 amino acids long. CDR1 SSHAT and CDR2 FNYEAQ come from the germline V gene (reference sequence). CDR3 bases: TGTGCCAGCAGCCCCCGTCCCCCACCCAACACCGGGGAGCTGTTTTTT. This sequence encodes CASSPRPPPNTGELFF.

This clonotype was seen more than once but under ten times. Here the CDR3 DNA reads TGTGCCAGCAGGGCAGGGGGCACAGGAAACACCATATATTTT. It yields the protein CASRAGGTGNTIYF. J is TRBJ1-3 and V is TRBV2, with 8 bases fitting TRBD1. Trimming cost V 6 bases and J 4 bases; bases outside gene matches: 5. The germline V gene has CDR1 SNHLY and CDR2 FYNNEI. This CDR3 is built from 14 residues.

This chain connects TRBV4-2 to TRBJ2-1, with 8 bases matching TRBD2. In germline, CDR1 is LGHNA, CDR2 YNFKEQ. The V and J ends lost 4 bases and 3 bases, in that order; junction bases with no gene match: 11. The length of the CDR3 is 17 residues. CDR3 sequence: CASSREVSGGVYNEQFF. CDR3 bases: TGTGCCAGCAGCCGAGAAGTATCGGGGGGGGTCTACAATGAGCAGTTCTTC.

The chain couples TRBV5-1 to TRBJ2-2, with no clear D. The V end lost 0 bases, the J end lost 6 bases, and 15 bases lay between the germline ends. The CDR3 extends over 16 amino acids. Germline CDR1 is SGHRS and CDR2 is YFSETQ. CDR3 protein: CASSLESQVSSGELFF. The CDR3 DNA is TGCGCCAGCAGCTTGGAGTCCCAGGTATCGTCCGGGGAGCTGTTTTTT.

The chain carries TRBV7-9 and TRBJ1-6; D not certain. The germline CDR1 and CDR2 sequences are SEHNR and FQNEAQ (reference sequence). This CDR3 spans 11 amino acids. The V and J ends lost 3 bases and 14 bases respectively, with 8 bases between them. The CDR3 sequence: CASSFGESLHF. The DNA of the CDR3 is TGTGCCAGCAGCTTCGGGGAGTCCCTCCACTTT.